This T cell receptor (beta chain) was sequenced for a study of regulatory T cells in long-lasting Graves disease (TCRdb year 2021). Regarding the research as a whole: Persistent Graves' disease meant more than 5 years of antithyroid drug treatment with TSH receptor autoantibodies that stayed positive. This study used TCR sequencing and RNA sequencing of peripheral blood to compare persistent Graves' disease patients against newly diagnosed Graves' disease patients. The study was registered as a clinical trial and conducted in China. TCR sequencing covered some 13 persistent and approximately 20 newly diagnosed Graves' disease patients, some 33 samples in total. Antithyroid drugs had been taken for ten to twelve years on average by persistent Graves' disease patients in the clinical cohort.

V is cut by 8 bases and J by 1 base, and the space between the germline ends is 14 bases. CDR1 and CDR2 are drawn from the germline V gene: KGHSH, LQKENI. The CDR3 sequence holds 14 residues, the cysteine and phenylalanine included. Of all the DNA, just the CDR3 is kept, 42 bases in frame from base 1. Library construction relied on multiplex PCR. Data came from an Illumina HiSeq 4000. TCR beta libraries were built with iRepertoire HTBI primers and Arm-PCR amplification of CDR3 regions. Before sequencing, the PCR products underwent gel purification. The study's own analysis went as follows. Gene usage analysis of CDR3 amino acid clonotypes used the 55 to 65 TRBV and some 13 TRBJ segments found across samples. COPE and FqMerger were used to merge the filtered high-quality paired reads into contigs. BLAST was used to align contigs to IMGT TRBV, TRBD and TRBJ reference genes, with CDR3 defined following IMGT. Highly expanded clones were defined as clonotypes with a frequency above 0.1%. Shannon entropy was used to measure repertoire diversity, and the Gini coefficient was used to measure V-J evenness. A clonotype found in more than one individual was treated as public. TCRdb passed the public sequencing reads through fastp at Q25 and MiXCR, retaining productive beta sequences. Each CDR3 protein gets just one entry, which takes the most common genes and DNA from the rows behind it. TCRdb's processing, not the study's, gives the V and J calls here. For this sample the table gives approximately 440,000 distinct CDR3 sequences, of which about a quarter were detected only once. The ten largest clones take up around 24% of the sample.

This specimen's time point label, interpreted: persistent/refractory GD, antithyroid drugs over 5 years with positive TRAb. For both TCR sequencing and RNA sequencing, RNA was extracted from PBMCs in TRIzol. The diagnosis of Graves' disease was made according to American Thyroid Association guidelines. Patients for the study were recruited at an endocrinology department in Xi'an, China. Each patient gave about 8.1 milliliters of peripheral blood, collected in an EDTA anticoagulant tube. Ficoll Paque Plus density gradient separation was used to isolate PBMCs, and no further T cell sorting was performed. RNA quality was checked with an Agilent 2100 Bioanalyzer and agarose gel, and concentration with a NanoDrop 2000. The table lists this clonotype with many counts. Its antigen has not been determined. No base-level quality is on record; no much larger clone is a single base apart. Here is what the overall study found, with its caveats: Only peripheral blood was studied, because thyroid tissue, the primary lesion, was inaccessible. Lower TCR Shannon entropy and fewer highly expanded clones were observed in persistent Graves' disease patients than in newly diagnosed patients, which suggested clonal expansion. Sequencing and analysis were limited to the TCR beta chain. Persistent patients shared more public clonotypes among themselves (2,741) than newly diagnosed patients did (about 970). Persistent disease showed preferential use of TRBV28, TRBJ1-2 and TRBJ2-5, whereas newly diagnosed disease favored TRBV20-1 and TRBJ2-1. The small sample size was acknowledged by the authors as a limitation that may reduce accuracy.

The clonotype was recovered from a female donor with Graves disease. The input for sequencing was peripheral blood mononuclear cells (PBMCs), taken when the disease was refractory, from a patient treated with antithyroid drugs. The sequence links TRBV18 to TRBJ1-1; too little of a D gene remains to name it. For the CDR3, the sequence is CASSPPRGNTEAFF. The nucleotides are TGTGCCAGCAGTCCCCCAAGAGGGAACACTGAAGCTTTCTTT.